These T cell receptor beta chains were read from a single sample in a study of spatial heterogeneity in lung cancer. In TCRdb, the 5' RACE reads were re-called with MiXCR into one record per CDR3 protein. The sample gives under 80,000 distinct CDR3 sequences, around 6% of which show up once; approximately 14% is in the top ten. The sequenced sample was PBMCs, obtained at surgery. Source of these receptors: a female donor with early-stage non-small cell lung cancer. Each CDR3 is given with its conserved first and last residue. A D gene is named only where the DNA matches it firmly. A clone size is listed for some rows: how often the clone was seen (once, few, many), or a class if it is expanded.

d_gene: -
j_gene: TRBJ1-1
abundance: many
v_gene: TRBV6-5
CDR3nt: TGTGCCAGCAGTTATGATATCGTGAACACTGAAGCTTTCTTT
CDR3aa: CASSYDIVNTEAFF

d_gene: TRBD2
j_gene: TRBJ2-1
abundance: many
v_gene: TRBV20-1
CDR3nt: TGCAGTGCCCCGACTAGCGGGAGATCGGATGAGCAGTTCTTC
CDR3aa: CSAPTSGRSDEQFF

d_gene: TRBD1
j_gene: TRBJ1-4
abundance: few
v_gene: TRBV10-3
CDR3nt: TGTGCCATCAGTCCGGACAGGGGGGATGAAAAACTGTTTTTT
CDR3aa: CAISPDRGDEKLFF

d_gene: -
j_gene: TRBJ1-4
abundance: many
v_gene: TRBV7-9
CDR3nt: TGTGCCAGCAGCTTAGCAGGAACTGAAAAACTGTTTTTT
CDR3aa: CASSLAGTEKLFF

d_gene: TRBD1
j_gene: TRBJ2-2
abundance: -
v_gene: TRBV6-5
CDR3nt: TGTGCCAGCACTCCGGGACAGGGGAACACCGGGGAGCTGTTTTTT
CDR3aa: CASTPGQGNTGELFF

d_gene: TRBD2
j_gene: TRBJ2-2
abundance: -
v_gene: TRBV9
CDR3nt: TGTGCCAGCAGCACTCTAGCGGGAGTAAACACCGGGGAGCTGTTTTTT
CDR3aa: CASSTLAGVNTGELFF

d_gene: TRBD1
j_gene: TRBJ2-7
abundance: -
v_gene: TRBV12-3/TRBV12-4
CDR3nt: TGTGCCAGCAGTGGAGAACAGGGGTACGAGCAGTACTTC
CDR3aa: CASSGEQGYEQYF

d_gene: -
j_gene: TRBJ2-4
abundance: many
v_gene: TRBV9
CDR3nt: TGTGCCAGCAGCCATTACTCGACGGCAGCAGGGGACATTCAGTACTTC
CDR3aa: CASSHYSTAAGDIQYF

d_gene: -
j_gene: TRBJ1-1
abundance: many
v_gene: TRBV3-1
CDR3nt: TGTGCCAGCAGCACCCACCGGGAAGCTTTCTTT
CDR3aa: CASSTHREAFF

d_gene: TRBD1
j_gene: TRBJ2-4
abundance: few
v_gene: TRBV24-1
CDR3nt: TGTGCCACCAGTGTATCCGGACAGGGGGTAAACATTCAGTACTTC
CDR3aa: CATSVSGQGVNIQYF

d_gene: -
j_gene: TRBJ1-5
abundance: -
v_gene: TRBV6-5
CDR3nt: TGTGCCAGCAGTTCCTATTACGGATCCGATCAGCCCCAGCATTTT
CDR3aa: CASSSYYGSDQPQHF

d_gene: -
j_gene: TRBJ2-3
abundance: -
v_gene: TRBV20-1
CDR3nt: TGCAGTGCTAGCGTTCGGACAGATACGCAGTATTTT
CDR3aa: CSASVRTDTQYF

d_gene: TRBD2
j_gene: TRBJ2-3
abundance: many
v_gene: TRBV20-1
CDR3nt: TGCAGTGCTCCAACCGGACTAGCCAACACAGATACGCAGTATTTT
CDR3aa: CSAPTGLANTDTQYF

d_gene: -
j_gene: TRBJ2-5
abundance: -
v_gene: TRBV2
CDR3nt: TGTGCCAGCAGGCAGGACTGGCAGGGGGGAGAGACCCAGTACTTC
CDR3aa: CASRQDWQGGETQYF

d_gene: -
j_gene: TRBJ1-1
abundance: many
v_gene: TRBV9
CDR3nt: TGTGCCAGCAGCGTCGATCCGAGAACTGAAGCTTTCTTT
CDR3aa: CASSVDPRTEAFF

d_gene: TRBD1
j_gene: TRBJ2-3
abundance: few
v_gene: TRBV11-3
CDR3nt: TGTGCCAGCAGCTTAAACCCTGGACAGGGCACAGATACGCAGTATTTT
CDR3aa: CASSLNPGQGTDTQYF

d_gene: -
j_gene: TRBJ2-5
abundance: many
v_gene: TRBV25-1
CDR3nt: TGTGCCAGCAGTGGCGGGGCGATCCAAGAGACCCAGTACTTC
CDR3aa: CASSGGAIQETQYF

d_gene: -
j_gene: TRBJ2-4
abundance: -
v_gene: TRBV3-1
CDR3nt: TGTGCCAGCAGCCAAGATTTGGGCTCATATATTCAGTACTTC
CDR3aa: CASSQDLGSYIQYF

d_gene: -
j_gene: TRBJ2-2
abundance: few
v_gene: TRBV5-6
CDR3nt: TGTGCCAGCAGCTCAGGGGCGTATAACGGGGAGCTGTTTTTT
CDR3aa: CASSSGAYNGELFF

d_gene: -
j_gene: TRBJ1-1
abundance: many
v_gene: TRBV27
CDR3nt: TGTGCCAGCAGTTTCGGGACCATGGGAAACACTGAAGCTTTCTTT
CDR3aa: CASSFGTMGNTEAFF

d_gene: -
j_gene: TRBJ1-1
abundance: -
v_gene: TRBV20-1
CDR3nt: TGCAGTGCTAGGCAGGTCGGAAGGAACACTGAAGCTTTCTTT
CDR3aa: CSARQVGRNTEAFF

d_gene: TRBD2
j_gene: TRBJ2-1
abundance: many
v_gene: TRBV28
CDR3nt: TGTGCCAGCAGTTTAGGGACTAGCTACAATGAGCAGTTCTTC
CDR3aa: CASSLGTSYNEQFF

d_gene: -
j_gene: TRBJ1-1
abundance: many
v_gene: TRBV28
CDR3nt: TGTGCCAGCAGTTTGATGGCGACTGGGAGCACTGAAGCTTTCTTT
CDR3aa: CASSLMATGSTEAFF

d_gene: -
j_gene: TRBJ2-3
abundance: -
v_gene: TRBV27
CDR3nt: TGTGCCAGCAGTTTAGGAGCGGAGTGGGTAGCAGATACGCAGTATTTT
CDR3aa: CASSLGAEWVADTQYF

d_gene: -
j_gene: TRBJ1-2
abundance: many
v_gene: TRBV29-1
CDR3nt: TGCAGCTTTGACATGTATTCTAACTATGGCTACACCTTC
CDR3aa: CSFDMYSNYGYTF

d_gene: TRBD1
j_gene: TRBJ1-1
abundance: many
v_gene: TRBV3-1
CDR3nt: TGTGCCAGCAGCCGCTCTGGGACAGGTACTGAAGCTTTCTTT
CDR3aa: CASSRSGTGTEAFF

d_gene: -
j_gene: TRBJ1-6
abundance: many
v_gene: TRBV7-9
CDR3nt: TGTGCCAGCAGCATAGGGCGGGGGAATAATTCACCCCTCCACTTT
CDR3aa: CASSIGRGNNSPLHF

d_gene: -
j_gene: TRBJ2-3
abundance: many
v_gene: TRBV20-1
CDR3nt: TGCAGTGCTAGAGAAATTGTGCAGTCGGGGACGCAGTATTTT
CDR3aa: CSAREIVQSGTQYF

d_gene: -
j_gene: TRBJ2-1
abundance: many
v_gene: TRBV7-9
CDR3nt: TGTGCCAGCAGCTTCACAGCGTCCTACAATGAGCAGTTCTTC
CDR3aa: CASSFTASYNEQFF

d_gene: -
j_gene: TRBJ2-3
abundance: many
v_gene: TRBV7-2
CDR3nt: TGTGCCAGCAGCTTGTCCGCTAGCGACACAGATACGCAGTATTTT
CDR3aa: CASSLSASDTDTQYF

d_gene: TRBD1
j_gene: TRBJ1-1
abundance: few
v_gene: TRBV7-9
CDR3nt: TGTGCCAGCAGCTCGACAGGGTTCACTGAAGCTTTCTTT
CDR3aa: CASSSTGFTEAFF

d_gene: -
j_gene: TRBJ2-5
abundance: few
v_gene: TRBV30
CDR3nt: TGTGCCTGGAGCCTCGGAGGGGGAGACGAGACCCAGTACTTC
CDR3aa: CAWSLGGGDETQYF

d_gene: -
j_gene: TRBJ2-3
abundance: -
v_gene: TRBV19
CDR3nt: TGTGCCAGTAGTACTGAACCGTGGGCAGATACGCAGTATTTT
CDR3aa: CASSTEPWADTQYF

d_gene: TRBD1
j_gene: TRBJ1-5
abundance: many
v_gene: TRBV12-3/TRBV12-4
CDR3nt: TGTGCCAGCAGTCCCCCGGGACAGGGGCCCAATCAGCCCCAGCATTTT
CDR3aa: CASSPPGQGPNQPQHF

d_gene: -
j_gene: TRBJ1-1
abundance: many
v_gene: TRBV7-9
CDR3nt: TGTGCCAGCAGCTTAAAGAACACTGAAGCTTTCTTT
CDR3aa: CASSLKNTEAFF

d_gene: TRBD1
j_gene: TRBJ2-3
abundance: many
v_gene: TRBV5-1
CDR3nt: TGCGCCAGCAGCTCAGGGGGCGGCACAGATACGCAGTATTTT
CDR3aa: CASSSGGGTDTQYF

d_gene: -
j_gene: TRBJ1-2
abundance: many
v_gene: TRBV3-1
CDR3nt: TGTGCCAGCACCCTGCGGGAGGGGTATGGCTACACCTTC
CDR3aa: CASTLREGYGYTF

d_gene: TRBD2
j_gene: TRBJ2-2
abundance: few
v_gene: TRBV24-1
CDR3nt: TGTGCCACCAGTGATTTCACTAGCGGGGGGGCCGACACCGGGGAGCTGTTTTTT
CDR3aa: CATSDFTSGGADTGELFF

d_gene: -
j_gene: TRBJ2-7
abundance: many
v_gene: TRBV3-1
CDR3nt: TGTGCCAGCAGCCGGAGAGGGGAGCAGTACTTC
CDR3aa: CASSRRGEQYF

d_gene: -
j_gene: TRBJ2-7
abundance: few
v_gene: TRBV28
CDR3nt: TGTGCCAGCAGGATACAGGGTTACGAGCAGTACTTC
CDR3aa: CASRIQGYEQYF

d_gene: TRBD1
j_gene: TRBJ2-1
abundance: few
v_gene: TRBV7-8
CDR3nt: TGTGCCAGCAGCCCTCGTCCGGGACAGGGGGTCGATGAGCAGTTCTTC
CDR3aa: CASSPRPGQGVDEQFF

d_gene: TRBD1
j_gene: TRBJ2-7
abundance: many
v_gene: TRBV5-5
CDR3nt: TGTGCCAGCAGTGTCGGACAGGAAGCCGAGCAGTACTTC
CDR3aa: CASSVGQEAEQYF

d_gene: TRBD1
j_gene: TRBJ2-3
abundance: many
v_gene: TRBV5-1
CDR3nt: TGCGCCAGCAGCCCGGGACAGACTAGCACAGATACGCAGTATTTT
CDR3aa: CASSPGQTSTDTQYF

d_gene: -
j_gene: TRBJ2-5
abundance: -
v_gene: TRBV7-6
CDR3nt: TGTGCCAGCAGCTTAGCAGGGCCAGAGACCCAGTACTTC
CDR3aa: CASSLAGPETQYF

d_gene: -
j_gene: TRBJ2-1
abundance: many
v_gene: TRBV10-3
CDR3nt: TGTGCCATCAGTGAGTCTAACAGATACAATGAGCAGTTCTTC
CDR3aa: CAISESNRYNEQFF

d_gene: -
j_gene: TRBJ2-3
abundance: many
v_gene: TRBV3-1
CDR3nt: TGTGCCAGCAGCCAAGTAACGGATACGCAGTATTTT
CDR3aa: CASSQVTDTQYF

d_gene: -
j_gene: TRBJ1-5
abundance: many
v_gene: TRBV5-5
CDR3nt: TGTGCCAGCAGCTTGGTGGATTATAGCAATCAGCCCCAGCATTTT
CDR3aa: CASSLVDYSNQPQHF

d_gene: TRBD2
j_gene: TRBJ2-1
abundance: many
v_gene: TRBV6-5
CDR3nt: TGTGCCAGCAGCTCCCCAACTAGCGGGGGCTACAATGAGCAGTTCTTC
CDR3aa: CASSSPTSGGYNEQFF

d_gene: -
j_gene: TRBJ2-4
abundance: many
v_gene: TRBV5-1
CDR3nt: TGCGCCAGCAGCTTGGGAGGCGAGGCGACGTACTTC
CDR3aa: CASSLGGEATYF

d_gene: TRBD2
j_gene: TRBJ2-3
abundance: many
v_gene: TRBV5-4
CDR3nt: TGTGCCAGCAGCTTAGCGGGGGACCTCACAGATACGCAGTATTTT
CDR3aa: CASSLAGDLTDTQYF